These 19 T cell receptor beta chains share one sample of origin, sequenced in a study of T cells in Graves' hyperthyroidism and ophthalmopathy. The CDR3 regions of TCR beta were amplified from RNA transcripts. First-round RT-PCR of the TCR CDR3 relied on the HTBI primer set. One entry per CDR3 protein, called by TCRdb with MiXCR from the multiplex PCR reads. The table has about 350,000 distinct CDR3 sequences, approximately 15% seen once; the top ten hold about 26%. The material sequenced was blood. The receptor set was obtained from a woman aged 25 to 39 with Graves' hyperthyroidism.

Ten or more counts support this clonotype. V and J are TRBV28 and TRBJ2-2, with D tentatively TRBD1 or TRBD2 (5 bases each). Germline CDR1 is MDHEN and CDR2 is SYDVKM. CDR3 length: 13 residues. Trimming stripped 11 bases from V and 6 bases from J, with 16 bases between. CDR3 nucleotide sequence: TGTGCCGTGTGGGACGGCGTTGCCGGGGAGCTGTTTTTT. Its translation is CAVWDGVAGELFF.

This clonotype was seen more than once but under ten times. J is TRBJ2-2 and V is TRBV20-1; D is unclear. Germline lookup yields CDR1 DFQATT and CDR2 SNEGSKA (reference sequence). The CDR3 spans 14 residues. Trimming pared 6 bases from V and 6 bases from J, leaving 17 bases between. CDR3 DNA: TGCAGTGCCATAAACCCGTTCTCACCCGGGGAGCTGTTTTTT. Protein: CSAINPFSPGELFF.

This clonotype was seen ten or more times. The gene calls are TRBV20-1 and TRBJ1-2, with D unclear. The germline V and J ends were trimmed by 6 bases and 4 bases, with 12 bases remaining between them. The V gene's germline CDR1 is DFQATT and CDR2 SNEGSKA (reference sequence). The CDR3 totals 12 residues. The CDR3 is CSAPDGVYGYTF. In DNA, the CDR3 is TGCAGTGCCCCAGACGGAGTCTATGGCTACACCTTC.

The chain employs TRBV6-1 and TRBJ2-7, with 8 nucleotides matching TRBD1. The junction had 5 bases not matched to a gene; V was cut back by 7 bases and J by 3 bases. The CDR3 is 13 residues long. Germline CDR1 reads MNHNS; CDR2 reads SASEGT. CDR3 sequence: CASTLDRGYEQYF. The CDR3 DNA reads as TGTGCCAGCACCCTCGACAGGGGCTACGAGCAGTACTTC.

This clonotype was observed a handful of times. V and J are TRBV19 and TRBJ1-1; TRBD1 is a possible D gene (6 bases). V dropped 7 bases and J dropped 4 bases, with 16 bases sitting between them. Looked up from germline, CDR1 is LNHDA and CDR2 is SQIVND (reference sequence). The CDR3 has 14 amino acids. In DNA form, the CDR3 reads TGTGCCAGTACTCAGGGGTCCCGTCGCACTGAAGCTTTCTTT. Translating it yields CASTQGSRRTEAFF. The whole variable domain, filled in from reference TRBV19 and TRBJ1-1, reads DGGITQSPKYLFRKEGQNVTLSCEQNLNHDAMYWYRQDPGQGLRLIYYSQIVNDFQKGDIAEGYSVSREKKESFPLTVTSAQKNPTAFYLCASTQGSRRTEAFFGQGTRLTVV.

This clonotype was picked up a small number of times. The CDR3 reads CASSMGWERHNEQFF. The CDR3 bases are TGTGCCAGTAGTATGGGGTGGGAGAGACACAATGAGCAGTTCTTC. This rearrangement joins TRBV19 to TRBJ2-1, with D perhaps TRBD2 (5 bases). V was clipped by 3 bases and J by 5 bases, with 14 bases between them. This CDR3 has 15 amino acids. CDR1 and CDR2 (germline): LNHDA, SQIVND (reference sequence). Full variable domain (remainder filled in from reference TRBV19 and TRBJ2-1): DGGITQSPKYLFRKEGQNVTLSCEQNLNHDAMYWYRQDPGQGLRLIYYSQIVNDFQKGDIAEGYSVSREKKESFPLTVTSAQKNPTAFYLCASSMGWERHNEQFFGPGTRLTVL.

This clonotype showed up many times. The chain couples TRBV7-2 to TRBJ2-7, with TRBD2 matching 7 bases. Trimming removed 5 bases from V and 3 bases from J; junction bases left unmatched: 4. The germline V gene has CDR1 SGHTA and CDR2 FQGNSA. This CDR3 region has 13 residues. The CDR3: CASSTREGYEQYF. CDR3 coding DNA: TGTGCCAGCAGCACGAGGGAGGGCTACGAGCAGTACTTC.

This clonotype was picked up many times. The chain employs TRBV6-1 and TRBJ2-7, with a weak D call TRBD2 (7 bases). Per germline, CDR1 MNHNS and CDR2 SASEGT. CDR3 length equals 13 residues. V lost 5 bases, J lost 6 bases, and 14 bases lay in between. CDR3 in amino acids: CASSPYREGEQYF. CDR3 nucleotides: TGTGCCAGCAGTCCTTACAGGGAGGGCGAGCAGTACTTC.

This sequence joins TRBV7-3 and TRBJ2-1; 10 bases agree with TRBD2. Per the germline V gene, CDR1 is SGHTA and CDR2 is FQGTGA. CDR3 length: 15 amino acids. V gave up 5 bases and J gave up 5 bases; unmatched junction bases: 6. The CDR3 loop is CASSLRGLANNEQFF. Written as DNA, the CDR3 is TGTGCCAGCAGCCTACGGGGACTAGCGAACAATGAGCAGTTCTTC.

This clonotype appeared a few times. V and J are TRBV11-3 and TRBJ2-1; 8 bases map to TRBD2. Germline trimming cut 1 base from V and 2 bases from J; bases unmatched to any gene: 7. This CDR3 region has 17 residues. Germline V gives CDR1 SGHNT, CDR2 YENEEA. DNA of the CDR3: TGTGCCAGCAGCTTAGGTGTCGGGAGGGCCACCTACAATGAGCAGTTCTTC. Its translation: CASSLGVGRATYNEQFF.

The chain uses TRBV12-3 or TRBV12-4 and TRBJ2-3; the D is unclear. CDR3 length: 15 residues. Between the trimmed V and J ends, which lost 3 bases and 1 base, there was a span of 11 bases. CDR3 region: CASSFGPPGTDTQYF. Written as DNA, the CDR3 is TGTGCCAGCAGTTTCGGACCGCCCGGCACAGATACGCAGTATTTT.

This sequence joins TRBV7-2 and TRBJ1-5; D gene uncertain. Trimming shortened V by 1 base and J by 10 bases, and 8 bases separated the two germline ends. Germline lookup yields CDR1 SGHTA and CDR2 FQGNSA. The CDR3 is 12 residues long. CDR3 in amino acids: CASSLEKLPQHF. For the CDR3, the DNA is TGTGCCAGCAGCTTAGAAAAGCTACCCCAGCATTTT.

The V and J genes are TRBV12-3 or TRBV12-4 and TRBJ2-3; 7 bases agree with TRBD2. Losses at the gene ends were 2 bases for V and 6 bases for J; bases not matched to a gene: 8. The CDR3 length is 15 residues. The CDR3 bases are TGTGCCAGCAGTTTATTTGCTAGCGGAGGGGATACGCAGTATTTT. This translates into CASSLFASGGDTQYF.

V is TRBV10-2 and J is TRBJ1-1; no definite D call. Germline V lookup: CDR1 WSHSY, CDR2 SAAADI. V was cut by 7 bases and J by 3 bases, with 6 bases left in between. The CDR3 is 11 amino acids. The CDR3 DNA is TGCGCCAGCATGGAGCACACTGAAGCTTTCTTT. Translating it yields CASMEHTEAFF.

This clonotype occurred many times. V and J are TRBV11-2 and TRBJ2-1; 9 bases align to TRBD1. J gave up 6 bases and V 4 bases, and 7 bases lay outside the gene matches. There are 15 residues in the CDR3. Germline V lookup: CDR1 SGHAT, CDR2 FQNNGV. CDR3 nucleotide sequence: TGTGCCAGCAGCTCCCGACAGGGGGTACGCAATGAGCAGTTCTTC. Its protein product is CASSSRQGVRNEQFF. Together with reference TRBV11-2 and TRBJ2-1, the CDR3 gives the full variable domain: EAGVAQSPRYKIIEKRQSVAFWCNPISGHATLYWYQQILGQGPKLLIQFQNNGVVDDSQLPKDRFSAERLKGVDSTLKIQPAKLEDSAVYLCASSSRQGVRNEQFFGPGTRLTVL.

About this clonotype itself: A much larger clone lies one base from this, so it may be a read error. The chain uses TRBV25-1 and TRBJ1-1, with a weak D call TRBD1 (6 bases). The CDR3 has 13 amino acids. Germline CDR1 MGHDK, CDR2 SYGVNS. V was shortened by 11 bases and J by 1 base, with 14 bases between the two germline ends. The CDR3 spells CAGQLQGNTEAFF. The CDR3 nucleotides are TGTGCCGGCCAACTACAGGGGAACACTGAAGCTTTCTTT.

Note on this clonotype: Because it lacks the conserved phenylalanine or tryptophan at the end, this CDR3 is likely a read error. The chain carries TRBV12-3 or TRBV12-4 and TRBJ2-7, with D tentatively TRBD2 (6 bases). The CDR3 loop spans 13 amino acids. Trimming pared 5 bases from V and 0 bases from J, leaving 8 bases between. The CDR3 region has the DNA TGTGCCAGCAGTGCGGGACTCTCCTACGAGCAGTACCTC. It translates to CASSAGLSYEQYL.

This clonotype was observed many times. The gene calls are TRBV12-3 or TRBV12-4 and TRBJ1-4; the D gene is possibly TRBD1 (6 bases). This CDR3 has 14 residues. V dropped 3 bases and J dropped 7 bases, with 12 bases sitting between them. CDR3 sequence reads: CASSFGRGGEKLFF. The CDR3, as DNA: TGTGCCAGCAGTTTCGGCAGGGGAGGTGAAAAACTGTTTTTT.

This clonotype occurred many times. The rearrangement joins TRBV20-1 to TRBJ1-1; D remains ambiguous. V lost 2 bases to trimming and J lost 8 bases, with 6 bases between them. There are 10 residues in the CDR3. CDR1 DFQATT and CDR2 SNEGSKA come from the germline V gene (reference sequence). The CDR3 DNA sequence: TGCAGTGCTAGACTGGAGGAAGCTTTCTTT. Its protein is CSARLEEAFF.